The clone carrying this T cell receptor (beta chain) was picked up many times. Its antigen remains unknown. The data stem from a study of identical twins. General observations from the study: With abundant cord blood beta clonotypes, insertions were fewer; memory repertoires showed no such pattern. One should note that invariant MAIT and iNKT cells could partly confound zero-insertion analyses.

Germline lookup yields CDR1 SNHLY and CDR2 FYNNEI. Trimming cost V 3 bases and J 0 bases, with 16 bases left between them. This CDR3 is 17 amino acids long. Via MiXCR, TCRdb re-called the 5' RACE reads, giving one row per CDR3 protein. The sample shows 1.5 million to 2 million distinct CDR3 sequences, around 33% of them seen only once. The receptor was isolated from a newborn girl in good health. This chain uses TRBV2 with TRBJ2-3, with unresolved D. The specimen sequenced was cord blood. The CDR3 DNA reads TGTGCCAGCAGTGAGATGGCGCGGAGCCCTAGCACAGATACGCAGTATTTT. Translating it yields CASSEMARSPSTDTQYF.